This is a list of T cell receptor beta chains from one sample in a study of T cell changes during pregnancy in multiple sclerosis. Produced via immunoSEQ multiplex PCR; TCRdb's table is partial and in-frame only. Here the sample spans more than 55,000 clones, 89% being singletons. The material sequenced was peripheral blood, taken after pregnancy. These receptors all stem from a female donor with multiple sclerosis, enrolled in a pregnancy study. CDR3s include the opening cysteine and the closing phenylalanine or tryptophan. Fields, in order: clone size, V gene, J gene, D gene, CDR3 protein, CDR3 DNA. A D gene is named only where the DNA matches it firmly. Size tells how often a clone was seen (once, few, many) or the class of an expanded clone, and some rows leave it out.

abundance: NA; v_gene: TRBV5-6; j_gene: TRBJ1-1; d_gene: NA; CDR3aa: CASSPRLQLKDEAFF; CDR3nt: TGTGCCAGCAGCCCTCGTTTACAGTTAAAGGATGAAGCTTTCTTT
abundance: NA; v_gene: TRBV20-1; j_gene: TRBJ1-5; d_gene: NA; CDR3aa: CSASRGQPQHF; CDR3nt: TGCAGTGCTAGTCGGGGTCAGCCCCAGCATTTT
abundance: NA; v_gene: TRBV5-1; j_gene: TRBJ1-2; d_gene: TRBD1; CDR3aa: CASSTNRDRDGYTF; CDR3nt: TGCGCCAGCAGCACAAACCGGGACAGGGATGGCTACACCTTC
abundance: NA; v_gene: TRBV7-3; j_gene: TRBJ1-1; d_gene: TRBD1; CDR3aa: CAGSLTGGDTEAFF; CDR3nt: TGTGCCGGCAGCTTAACAGGGGGGGACACTGAAGCTTTCTTT
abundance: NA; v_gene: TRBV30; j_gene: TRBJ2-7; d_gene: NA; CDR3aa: CAWSSTPRGLSYEQYF; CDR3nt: TGTGCCTGGAGTTCAACCCCCAGGGGCCTCTCCTACGAGCAGTACTTC
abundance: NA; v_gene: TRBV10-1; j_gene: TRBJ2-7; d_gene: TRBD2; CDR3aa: CASSEASGGSGEQYF; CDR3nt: TGCGCCAGCAGTGAAGCTAGCGGGGGGTCCGGGGAGCAGTACTTC
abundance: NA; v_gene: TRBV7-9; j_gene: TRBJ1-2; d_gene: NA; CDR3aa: CASSLVRGDGYTF; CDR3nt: TGTGCCAGCAGCTTAGTTCGGGGAGATGGCTACACCTTC
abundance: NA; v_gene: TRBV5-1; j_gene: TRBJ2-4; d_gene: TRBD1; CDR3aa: CASSLGDRAKNIQYF; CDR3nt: TGCGCCAGCAGCTTGGGGGACAGAGCCAAAAACATTCAGTACTTC
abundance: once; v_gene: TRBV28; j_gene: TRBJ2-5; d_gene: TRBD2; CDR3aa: CASSLSWRGTDDYQETQYF; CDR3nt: TGTGCCAGCAGTTTATCATGGCGGGGGACCGACGATTACCAAGAGACCCAGTACTTC
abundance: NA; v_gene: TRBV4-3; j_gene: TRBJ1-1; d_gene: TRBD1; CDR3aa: CASSQDPRQGTEAFF; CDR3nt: TGCGCCAGCAGCCAAGATCCCAGACAGGGAACTGAAGCTTTCTTT
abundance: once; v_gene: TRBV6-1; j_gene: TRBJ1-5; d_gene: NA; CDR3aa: CASRVTYSNQPQHF; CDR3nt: TGTGCCAGCAGGGTCACCTATAGCAATCAGCCCCAGCATTTT
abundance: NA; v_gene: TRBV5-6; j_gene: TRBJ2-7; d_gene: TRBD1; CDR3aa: CASSLTGVEQYF; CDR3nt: TGTGCCAGCAGCCTAACAGGGGTTGAGCAGTACTTC
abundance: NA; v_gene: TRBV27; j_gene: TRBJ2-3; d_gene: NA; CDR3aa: CASNYLGATDTQYF; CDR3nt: TGTGCCAGCAACTACCTGGGGGCGACAGATACGCAGTATTTT
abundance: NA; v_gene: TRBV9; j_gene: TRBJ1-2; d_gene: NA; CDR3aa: CASSPPGGLTNYGYTF; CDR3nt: TGTGCCAGCAGCCCTCCGGGGGGCCTCACTAACTATGGCTACACCTTC
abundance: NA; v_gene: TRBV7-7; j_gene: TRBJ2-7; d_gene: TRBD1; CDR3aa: CASSLGTGFYYEQYF; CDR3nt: TGTGCTAGCAGCCTAGGGACAGGGTTTTACTACGAGCAGTACTTC
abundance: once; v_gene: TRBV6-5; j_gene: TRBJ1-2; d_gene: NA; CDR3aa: CASSYSHRDGGYTF; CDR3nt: TGTGCCAGCAGTTACTCCCACAGGGACGGCGGCTACACCTTC
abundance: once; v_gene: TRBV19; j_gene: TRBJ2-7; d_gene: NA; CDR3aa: CASSIGQSPYEQYF; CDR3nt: TGTGCCAGTAGTATTGGACAGTCCCCCTACGAGCAGTACTTC
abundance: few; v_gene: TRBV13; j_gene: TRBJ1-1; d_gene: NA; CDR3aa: CASSQLDPNTEAFF; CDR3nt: TGTGCCAGCAGCCAACTAGACCCTAACACTGAAGCTTTCTTT
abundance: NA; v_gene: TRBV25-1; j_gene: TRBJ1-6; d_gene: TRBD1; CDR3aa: CASSEGTETSPLHF; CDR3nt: TGTGCCAGCAGTGAGGGGACAGAAACTTCACCCCTCCACTTT
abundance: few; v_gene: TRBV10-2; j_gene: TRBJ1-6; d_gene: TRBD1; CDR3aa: CASTETGQIYNSPLHF; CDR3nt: TGCGCCAGCACGGAAACGGGACAGATTTATAATTCACCCCTCCACTTT
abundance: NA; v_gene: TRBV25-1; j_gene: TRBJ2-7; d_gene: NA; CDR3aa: CASSDAGGRSSYEQYF; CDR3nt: TGTGCCAGCAGTGACGCTGGAGGGAGAAGCTCCTACGAGCAGTACTTC
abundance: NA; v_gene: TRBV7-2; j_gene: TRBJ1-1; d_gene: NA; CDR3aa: CASSFRQNTEAFF; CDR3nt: TGTGCCAGCAGCTTCCGACAAAACACTGAAGCTTTCTTT
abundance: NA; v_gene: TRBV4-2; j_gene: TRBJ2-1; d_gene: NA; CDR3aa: CASSQGETLTSYNEQFF; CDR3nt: TGTGCCAGCAGCCAAGGGGAGACTCTTACCTCCTACAATGAGCAGTTCTTC
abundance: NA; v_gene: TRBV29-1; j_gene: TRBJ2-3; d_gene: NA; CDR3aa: CSVVGRGGGDTQYF; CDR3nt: TGCAGCGTTGTTGGGCGGGGTGGCGGAGATACGCAGTATTTT
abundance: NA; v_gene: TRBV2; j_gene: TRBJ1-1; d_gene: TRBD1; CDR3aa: CASRTLRTGPIEAFF; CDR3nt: TGTGCCAGCCGCACTCTTCGGACAGGACCTATTGAAGCTTTCTTT
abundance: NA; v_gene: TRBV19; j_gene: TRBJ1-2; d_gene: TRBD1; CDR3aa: CASSRTGARYGYTF; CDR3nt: TGTGCCAGTAGTAGGACAGGGGCCAGATATGGCTACACCTTC
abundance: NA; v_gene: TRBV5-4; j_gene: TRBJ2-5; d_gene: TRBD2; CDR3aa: CASSFLAGTAQETQYF; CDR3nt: TGTGCCAGCAGCTTTCTAGCGGGGACGGCCCAAGAGACCCAGTACTTC
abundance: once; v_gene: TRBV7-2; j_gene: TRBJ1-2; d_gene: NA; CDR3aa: CASSLIGWTVYGYTF; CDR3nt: TGTGCCAGCAGCTTAATAGGGTGGACAGTCTATGGCTACACCTTC
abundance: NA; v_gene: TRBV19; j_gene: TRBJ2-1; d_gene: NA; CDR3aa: CASSHSPRGGNVRDEQFF; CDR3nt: TGTGCCAGTAGCCACTCCCCGCGAGGGGGAAACGTTAGGGATGAGCAGTTCTTC
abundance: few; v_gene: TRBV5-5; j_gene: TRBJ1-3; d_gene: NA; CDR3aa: CASSPIYSGNTIYF; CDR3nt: TGTGCCAGCAGCCCTATATACTCTGGAAACACCATATATTTT
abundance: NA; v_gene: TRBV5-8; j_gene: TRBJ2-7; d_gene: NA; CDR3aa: CASSPHQGNSGEQYF; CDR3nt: TGTGCCAGCAGCCCTCACCAGGGGAACTCAGGCGAGCAGTACTTC
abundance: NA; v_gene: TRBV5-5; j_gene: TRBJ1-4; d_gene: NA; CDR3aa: CASRTGELEKLFF; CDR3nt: TGTGCCAGCAGAACGGGGGAACTTGAAAAACTGTTTTTT
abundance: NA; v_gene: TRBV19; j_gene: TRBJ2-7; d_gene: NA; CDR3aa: CASSIAGNRPPYEQYF; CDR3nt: TGTGCCAGTAGTATAGCGGGGAATCGTCCCCCCTACGAGCAGTACTTC
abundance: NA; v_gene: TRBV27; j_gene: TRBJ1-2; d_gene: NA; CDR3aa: CASSLSQGLYGYTF; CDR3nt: TGTGCCAGCAGTTTATCGCAGGGGCTCTATGGCTACACCTTC
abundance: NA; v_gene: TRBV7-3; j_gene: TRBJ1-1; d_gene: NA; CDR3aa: CASSRGTGSEAFF; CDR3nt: TGTGCCAGCAGCCGAGGAACGGGGTCGGAAGCTTTCTTT
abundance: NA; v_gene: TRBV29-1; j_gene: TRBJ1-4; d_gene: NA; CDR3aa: CSVEERSTNEKLFF; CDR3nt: TGCAGCGTCGAGGAGAGGTCAACTAATGAAAAACTGTTTTTT
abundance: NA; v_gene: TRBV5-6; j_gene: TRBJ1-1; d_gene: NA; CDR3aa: CASSQRWSNTEAFF; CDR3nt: TGTGCCAGCAGTCAACGGTGGTCGAACACTGAAGCTTTCTTT